The clone carrying this T cell receptor (beta chain) has a single count. Only in-frame clones appear in the TCRdb table, and some are missing; sequencing was by immunoSEQ multiplex PCR. This sample has about 200,000 clones, with roughly nine tenths found just once. The data derive from a study of blood T cell repertoires in COVID-19. The CDR3 spans 14 residues. Germline-derived CDR1 and CDR2 are LNHNV and YYDKDF (reference sequence). V shed 1 base and J shed 7 bases, with 11 bases lying between them. This receptor was identified in a man in his 60s with COVID-19, enrolled during active disease. V gene TRBV15 combines with J gene TRBJ1-5; D not resolved. Sequencing was performed on peripheral blood. CDR3 in amino acids: CATSRGGSYQPQHF. The CDR3 nucleotides are TGTGCCACCAGCAGAGGAGGATCTTACCAGCCCCAGCATTTT.